One and the same sample provided the 12 T cell receptor beta chains below, sequenced in a study of shared clonotypes between healthy human individuals. Clones were sequenced by immunoSEQ multiplex PCR, and TCRdb holds only the in-frame ones, with some missing. The repertoire holds 2,100,000 or so clones, approximately 96% seen once, with over 0.1% in the top ten. Material for sequencing was naive CD4+ T cells sorted from blood. Documented subset: CD45RA+ positively selected. The receptors were gathered from a man between 18 and 35 years old in good health.

The chain is built from TRBV5-8 and TRBJ1-4; no definite D call. Trimming left V 2 bases short and J 5 bases short, with 4 bases between. Germline V gives CDR1 SGHTS, CDR2 YDEGEE. This CDR3 has 12 residues. Here the CDR3 DNA reads TGTGCCAGCAGCTTCGGGAATGAAAAACTGTTTTTT. Protein sequence: CASSFGNEKLFF. Full variable domain (rest looked up from reference TRBV5-8 and TRBJ1-4): EAGVTQSPTHLIKTRGQQATLRCSPISGHTSVYWYQQALGLGLQFLLWYDEGEERNRGNFPPRFSGRQFPNYSSELNVNALELEDSALYLCASSFGNEKLFFGSGTQLSVL.

As regards this clone: The same CDR3 arises from other DNA sequences in this sample as well. The V gene is TRBV5-4, the J gene TRBJ2-5; the D is unclear. Trimming took off 0 bases at V and 5 bases at J, with 11 bases between the two ends. The CDR3 extends over 14 amino acids. Germline V CDR1 and CDR2: SGHNT, YYREEE (reference sequence). CDR3 bases: TGTGCCAGCAGCTTGGGGTTAGCTGGGGAGACCCAGTACTTC. Residues: CASSLGLAGETQYF. The full variable domain, in which reference TRBV5-4 and TRBJ2-5 provide the parts outside the CDR3, is ETGVTQSPTHLIKTRGQQVTLRCSSQSGHNTVSWYQQALGQGPQFIFQYYREEENGRGNFPPRFSGLQFPNYSSELNVNALELDDSALYLCASSLGLAGETQYFGPGTRLLVL.

V is TRBV9 and J is TRBJ1-3; D uncertain. V was cut by 3 bases and J by 0 bases, with 13 bases left in between. The germline V gene encodes CDR1 SGDLS and CDR2 YYNGEE. The CDR3 consists of 16 residues. This CDR3 reads CASSAPGTHSGNTIYF. Written as DNA, the CDR3 is TGTGCCAGCAGCGCTCCGGGAACACACTCTGGAAACACCATATATTTT.

The CDR3 here is CASSGWTSGGDTDTQYF. In DNA form, the CDR3 reads TGTGCCAGCAGCGGGTGGACTAGCGGGGGAGACACAGATACGCAGTATTTT. The chain recombines TRBV9 with TRBJ2-3; TRBD2 matches at 13 bases. There are 17 residues in the CDR3. Germline V lookup: CDR1 SGDLS, CDR2 YYNGEE. V shed 3 bases and J 2 bases; nucleotides not matched to a gene: 6.

The chain links TRBV5-1 to TRBJ1-3; 9 bases map to TRBD1. After removal of 3 bases from V and 10 bases from J, the junction contained 14 bases not matched to a gene. CDR3 length equals 16 residues. Germline V gene sequence: CDR1 SGHRS, CDR2 YFSETQ. For the CDR3, the DNA is TGCGCCAGCAGCTCCTTTACTACAGGGGGCCTTAGTACCATATATTTT. Translating gives CASSSFTTGGLSTIYF.

Points on this clone: Distinct nucleotide sequences in the sample also encode this CDR3. The genes are TRBV18 and TRBJ2-2; 7 nucleotides line up with TRBD1. V lost 3 bases to trimming and J lost 4 bases; unmatched junction nucleotides: 5. This CDR3 contains 15 residues. Germline CDR1 is KGHSH and CDR2 is LQKENI. Written as DNA, the CDR3 is TGTGCCAGCTCACCTCAACAGGGGTCCACCGGGGAGCTGTTTTTT. Protein: CASSPQQGSTGELFF.

The rearrangement uses TRBV5-4 and TRBJ2-7; 7 bases line up with TRBD2. Trimming took 2 bases from V and 5 from J; bases not matched to a gene: 13. The CDR3 spans 16 residues. From germline, CDR1 is SGHNT and CDR2 YYREEE (reference sequence). The CDR3 nucleotides read TGTGCCAGCAGCTTCGGCGGGGGTACCGTGCTGAACGAGCAGTACTTC. Residues: CASSFGGGTVLNEQYF.

The chain employs TRBV18 and TRBJ2-1; 9 bases fit TRBD1. CDR1 is KGHSH and CDR2 is LQKENI in the germline V gene. The CDR3 sequence is 17 residues long. The trim removed 0 bases at V and 0 bases at J, leaving 3 bases unmatched. The CDR3 sequence is CASSPPGQGISYNEQFF. DNA for the CDR3: TGTGCCAGCTCACCACCGGGACAGGGCATCTCCTACAATGAGCAGTTCTTC.

This clone was found once. V gene TRBV7-9 combines with J gene TRBJ2-1, with 9 positions matching TRBD1. CDR1 SEHNR and CDR2 FQNEAQ come from the germline V gene (reference sequence). J gave up 10 bases and V 5 bases, and 9 bases lay outside the gene matches. This CDR3 is 14 amino acids long. CDR3 coding DNA: TGTGCCAGCAGCCAAGGGACAGGGTCTCGGGAGCAGTTCTTC. Its protein product is CASSQGTGSREQFF.

The chain couples TRBV6-1 to TRBJ2-5, with a weak D call TRBD1 (5 bases). In germline, CDR1 is MNHNS, CDR2 SASEGT. This CDR3 has 14 residues. Trimming left V 6 bases short and J 5 bases short, with 16 bases between. This CDR3 reads CASSPDTVGETQYF. The CDR3 region has the DNA TGTGCCAGCAGCCCGGACACGGTGGGGGAGACCCAGTACTTC.

V gene TRBV7-8 combines with J gene TRBJ2-4; D is unclear. Germline V gives CDR1 SGHVS, CDR2 FQNEAQ. The germline V and J ends were trimmed by 1 base and 1 base, with 14 bases remaining between them. The CDR3 sequence is 17 residues long. The DNA for the CDR3 is TGTGCCAGCAGCTTAGTCCCGCTGGGCTCGGCCAAAAACATTCAGTACTTC. It encodes CASSLVPLGSAKNIQYF.

This clone has a single count. The sample carries other DNA sequences with the same CDR3. The chain carries TRBV30 and TRBJ2-3; no clear D. Looked up from germline, CDR1 is GTSNPN and CDR2 is SVGIG (reference sequence). Trimming stripped 0 bases from V and 6 bases from J, with 4 bases between. The CDR3 length is 11 residues. Here the CDR3 reads CAWSVGDTQYF. In nucleotides, the CDR3 is TGTGCCTGGAGTGTCGGGGATACGCAGTATTTT. The full variable domain, in which reference TRBV30 and TRBJ2-3 provide the parts outside the CDR3, is SQTIHQWPATLVQPVGSPLSLECTVEGTSNPNLYWYRQAAGRGLQLLFYSVGIGQISSEVPQNLSASRPQDRQFILSSKKLLLSDSGFYLCAWSVGDTQYFGPGTRLTVL.